This T cell receptor (beta chain) was sequenced in a study of blood T cell repertoires in COVID-19. This clone was picked up a small number of times. V lost 4 bases and J lost 4; bases outside the gene matches: 5. Germline CDR1 is SGHVS and CDR2 is FNYEAQ. CDR3 size: 14 residues. TCRdb's table, derived via immunoSEQ multiplex PCR, lists solely in-frame clones and lacks some. There are about 70,000 clones in the sample; around 76% occur only once, and 25% to 30% lies in the top ten. Sequenced sample: peripheral blood. The chain carries TRBV7-6 and TRBJ2-5; 8 nucleotides line up with TRBD1. The receptor was derived from a woman of 80 years or more with active or convalescent COVID-19. This chain's CDR3 is CASSSTGEVETQYF. The CDR3 DNA sequence: TGTGCCAGCAGCTCGACAGGGGAGGTAGAGACCCAGTACTTC.